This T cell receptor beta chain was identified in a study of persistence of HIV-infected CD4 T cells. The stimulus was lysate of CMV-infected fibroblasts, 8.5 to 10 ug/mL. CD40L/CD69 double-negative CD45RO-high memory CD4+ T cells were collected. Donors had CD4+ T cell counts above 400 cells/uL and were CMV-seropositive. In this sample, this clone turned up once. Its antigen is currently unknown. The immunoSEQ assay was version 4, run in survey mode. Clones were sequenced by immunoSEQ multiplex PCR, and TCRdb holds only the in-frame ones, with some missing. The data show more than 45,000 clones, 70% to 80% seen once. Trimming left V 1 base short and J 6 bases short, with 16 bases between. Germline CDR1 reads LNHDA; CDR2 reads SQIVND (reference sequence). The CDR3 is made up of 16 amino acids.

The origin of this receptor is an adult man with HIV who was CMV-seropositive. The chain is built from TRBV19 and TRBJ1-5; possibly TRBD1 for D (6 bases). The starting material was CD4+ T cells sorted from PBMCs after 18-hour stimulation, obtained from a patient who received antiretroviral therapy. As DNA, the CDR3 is TGTGCCAGTAGTATAGGAGGGGGGGGAGGCTTTCAGCCCCAGCATTTT. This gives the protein CASSIGGGGGFQPQHF.